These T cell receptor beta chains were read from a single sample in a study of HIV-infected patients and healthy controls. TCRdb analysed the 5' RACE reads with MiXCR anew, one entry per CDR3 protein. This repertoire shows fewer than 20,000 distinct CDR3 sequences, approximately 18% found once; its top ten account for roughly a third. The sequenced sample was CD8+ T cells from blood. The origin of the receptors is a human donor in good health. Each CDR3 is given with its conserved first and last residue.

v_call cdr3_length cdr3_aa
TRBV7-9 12 CASSLGGNTIYF
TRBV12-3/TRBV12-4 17 CASSLATGLEIQETQYF
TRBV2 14 CASSERGVGNTIYF
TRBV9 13 CASSVGLDNEQFF
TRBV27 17 CASSLSPFQSSTGELFF
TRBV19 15 CASSILAGGNTEAFF
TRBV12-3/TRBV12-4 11 CASSEGARQFF
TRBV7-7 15 CASSSTSGRAETQYF
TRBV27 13 CASSPRQWQPQHF
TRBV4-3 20 CASSQEREGLAGGFGNEQFF
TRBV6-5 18 CASSYSGGVGPNTGELFF
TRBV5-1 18 CASSLPKREGLLKDTQYF
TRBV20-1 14 CSASPSNHPYEQYF
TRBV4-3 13 CASSQDRDTEAFF
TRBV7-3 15 CASSLIPGGNSEAFF
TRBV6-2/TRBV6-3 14 CASSGLVPYNEQFF
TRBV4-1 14 CASSRGESTYEQYF
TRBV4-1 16 CASSQDRGGSQETQYF
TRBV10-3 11 CAISVGSEAFF
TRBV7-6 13 CASSFGVETEAFF
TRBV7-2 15 CASSSSGGAGNEQYF
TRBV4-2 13 CASSQQGDYEQYF
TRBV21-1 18 CASSKRFSSGGATDTQYF
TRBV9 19 CASSVEGDRESSYNSPLHF
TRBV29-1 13 CSAVTGGEQPQHF
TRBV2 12 CASQDIRPEAFF
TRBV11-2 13 CASSPRPYYEQYF
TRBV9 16 CASSVEGEKVNQPQHF
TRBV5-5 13 CASSPGLAGPQFF
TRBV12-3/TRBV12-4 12 CASRDPPDTIYF
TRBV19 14 CASSIVDSGGTQYF
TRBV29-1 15 CSVEFPASSNEKLFF
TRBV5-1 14 CASSLEQENTEAFF
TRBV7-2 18 CASSPIGADRGRPSGYTF
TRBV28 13 CASSLRGNTEAFF
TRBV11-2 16 CASSLEGALAYNEQFF
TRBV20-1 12 CSVPARETEQYF
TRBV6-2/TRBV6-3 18 CASSYRQPGDPELQPQHF
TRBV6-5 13 CASSYSTLYGYTF
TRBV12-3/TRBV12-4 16 CASSWDSPIYSYEQYF
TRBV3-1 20 CASSQDSYRLALGNTYEQYF
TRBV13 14 CASSWTASNYGYTF
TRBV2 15 CASSSSGTGPPGYTF
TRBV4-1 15 CASSQLTGDNSPLHF
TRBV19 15 CASSLHSGRWQPQHF
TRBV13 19 CASSLTGGTDDDSNQPQHF
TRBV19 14 CASSITGGGGELFF
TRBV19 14 CASSISTGGAWAFF
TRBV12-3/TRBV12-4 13 CASSLNRGYEAFF
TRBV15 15 CATSRDRGSTGELFF
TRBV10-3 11 CAITDRVEAFF
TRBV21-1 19 CASSNYDDRGPMNQETQYF
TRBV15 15 CATSRDQGSNQPQHF
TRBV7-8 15 CASSLGVGPAYGYTF
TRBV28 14 CASSPQGTGEKLFF